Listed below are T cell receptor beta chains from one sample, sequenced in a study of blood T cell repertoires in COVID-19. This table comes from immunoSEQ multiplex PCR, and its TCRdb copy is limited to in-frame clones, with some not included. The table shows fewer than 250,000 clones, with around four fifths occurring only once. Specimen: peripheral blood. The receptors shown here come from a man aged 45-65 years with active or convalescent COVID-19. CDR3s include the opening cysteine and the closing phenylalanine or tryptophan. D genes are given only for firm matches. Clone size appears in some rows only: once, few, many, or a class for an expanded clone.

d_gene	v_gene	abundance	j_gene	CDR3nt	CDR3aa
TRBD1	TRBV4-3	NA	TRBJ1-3	TGCGCCAGCAGCCAAGATGCCGGACAGGATACTGGAAACACCATATATTTT	CASSQDAGQDTGNTIYF
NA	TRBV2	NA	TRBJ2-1	TGTGCCAGCAACCCCGGACAATCCTACAATGAGCAGTTCTTC	CASNPGQSYNEQFF
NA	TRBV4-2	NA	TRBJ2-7	TGTGCCAGCAGCCAGACTAGTACGCCTGTTCGAAGCTCCTACGAGCAGTACTTC	CASSQTSTPVRSSYEQYF
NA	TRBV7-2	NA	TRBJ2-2	TGTGCCAGCACCCGGACTCGGAACACCGGGGAGCTGTTTTTT	CASTRTRNTGELFF
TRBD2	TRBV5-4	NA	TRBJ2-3	TGTGCCAGCAGCCGGACTAGCGGGGGTTTTATCACAGATACGCAGTATTTT	CASSRTSGGFITDTQYF
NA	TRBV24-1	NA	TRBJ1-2	TGTGCCACCGCGGGGGGGGTTGACGGCTACACCTTC	CATAGGVDGYTF
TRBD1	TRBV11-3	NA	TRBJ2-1	TGTGCCAGCAGCTTAGCCCAAACGGGACAGGGTGTTATGGAGCAGTTCTTC	CASSLAQTGQGVMEQFF
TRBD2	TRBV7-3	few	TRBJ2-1	TGTGCCAGCAGCTACGGGACTAGCGGATACAATGAGCAGTTCTTC	CASSYGTSGYNEQFF
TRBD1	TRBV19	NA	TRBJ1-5	TGTGCCAGTAGTATGGGGACAGGGACGCAGCCCCAGCATTTT	CASSMGTGTQPQHF
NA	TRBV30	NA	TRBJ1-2	TGTGCCTGGAGTCCCGGGAGGACTGGTGGCTACACCTTC	CAWSPGRTGGYTF
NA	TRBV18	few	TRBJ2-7	TGTGCCAGCTCACTACAGGACAGCTCCTACGAGCAGTACTTC	CASSLQDSSYEQYF
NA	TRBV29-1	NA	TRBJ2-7	TGCAGCGCCAGGGCTGGGGACTACGAGCAGTACTTC	CSARAGDYEQYF
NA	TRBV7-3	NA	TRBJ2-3	TGTGCCAGCAGCTTAGGTCAGGTCAATACGCAGTATTTT	CASSLGQVNTQYF
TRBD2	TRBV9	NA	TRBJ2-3	TGTGCCAGCAGCGTGACTAGCGGGAGTTTAGCAGATACGCAGTATTTT	CASSVTSGSLADTQYF
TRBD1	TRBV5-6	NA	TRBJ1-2	TGTGCCAGCAGCTCCGGGACAGAACCTAACTATGGCTACACCTTC	CASSSGTEPNYGYTF
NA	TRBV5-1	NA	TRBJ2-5	TGCGCCAGCAGCTTGGGTCCGGCGGCATACAGGGCCGGGGAGACCCAGTACTTC	CASSLGPAAYRAGETQYF
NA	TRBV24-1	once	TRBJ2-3	TGTGCCACCAGTAGGCAGGGGTTTGATACGCAGTATTTT	CATSRQGFDTQYF
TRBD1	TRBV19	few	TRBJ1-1	TGTGCCAGTAGTATATCTTTTAGGACAGGGGGGAATGAAGCTTTCTTT	CASSISFRTGGNEAFF
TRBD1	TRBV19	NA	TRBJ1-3	TGTGCCAGTAGTATCGGGACAGGGACTGGAAACACCATATATTTT	CASSIGTGTGNTIYF
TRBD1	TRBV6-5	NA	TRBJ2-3	TGTGCCAGCAGTTACTTCCCCGGGACAGGTGGTGGTACGCAGTATTTT	CASSYFPGTGGGTQYF
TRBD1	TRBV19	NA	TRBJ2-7	TGTGCCAGTACCCCGACAGGGGGCCACGAGCAGTACTTC	CASTPTGGHEQYF
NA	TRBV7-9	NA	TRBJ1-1	TGTGCCAGCAGCTCCGTAGGGGTCGGGCCTGAAGCTTTCTTT	CASSSVGVGPEAFF
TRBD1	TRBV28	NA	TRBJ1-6	TGTGCCAGCAGAAACAGGGGACTTTTCCACTTT	CASRNRGLFHF
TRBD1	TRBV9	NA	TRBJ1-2	TGTGCCAGCAGCCAGGACAGGGCGGTCTATGGCTACACCTTC	CASSQDRAVYGYTF
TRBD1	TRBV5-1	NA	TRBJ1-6	TGCGCCAGCAGCCTGACAGGGGGTCGAAATTCACCCCTCCACTTT	CASSLTGGRNSPLHF
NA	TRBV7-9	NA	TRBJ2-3	TGTGCCAGCAGCTTATCAGGTTACACAGATACGCAGTATTTT	CASSLSGYTDTQYF
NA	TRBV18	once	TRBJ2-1	TGTGCCAGCTCACCACCGGCACAGGGCGGTGAGCAGTTCTTC	CASSPPAQGGEQFF
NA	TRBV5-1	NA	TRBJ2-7	TGCGCCAGCAGCTTGTTACAGACACCGGCGGGGGCCGAGCAGTACTTC	CASSLLQTPAGAEQYF
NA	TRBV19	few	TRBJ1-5	TGTGCCAGTAGTATAGGGCAGGGCGGCAATCAGCCCCAGCATTTT	CASSIGQGGNQPQHF
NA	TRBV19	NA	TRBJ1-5	TGTGCCAGTAATACCAGAGGGCAGCCCCAGCATTTT	CASNTRGQPQHF
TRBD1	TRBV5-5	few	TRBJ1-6	TGTGCCAGCAGCTTCCTGCCGTCCGGGACAGGGTCACCCCTCCACTTT	CASSFLPSGTGSPLHF
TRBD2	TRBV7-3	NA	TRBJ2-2	TGTGCCAGCAGCGACTTACTAGCGGGAGGGACCGGGGAGCTGTTTTTT	CASSDLLAGGTGELFF
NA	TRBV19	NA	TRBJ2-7	TGTGCCAGTAGTATAGTCTCAGGGGCGAACGTCCCCTACGAGCAGTACTTC	CASSIVSGANVPYEQYF
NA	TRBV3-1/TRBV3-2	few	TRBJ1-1	TGTGCCAGCAGCCGCCGACAGGTAACTGAAGCTTTCTTT	CASSRRQVTEAFF
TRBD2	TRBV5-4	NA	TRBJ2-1	TGTGCCAGCAGCTCTAGCGGGGCTGAGCAGTTCTTC	CASSSSGAEQFF
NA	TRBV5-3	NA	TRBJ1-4	TGTGCCAGAAGCCATAGGCCGGGACAAGATGAAAAACTGTTTTTT	CARSHRPGQDEKLFF
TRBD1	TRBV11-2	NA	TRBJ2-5	TGTGCCAGCAGCCCTGGACAGGGAAGTAGAGAGACCCAGTACTTC	CASSPGQGSRETQYF